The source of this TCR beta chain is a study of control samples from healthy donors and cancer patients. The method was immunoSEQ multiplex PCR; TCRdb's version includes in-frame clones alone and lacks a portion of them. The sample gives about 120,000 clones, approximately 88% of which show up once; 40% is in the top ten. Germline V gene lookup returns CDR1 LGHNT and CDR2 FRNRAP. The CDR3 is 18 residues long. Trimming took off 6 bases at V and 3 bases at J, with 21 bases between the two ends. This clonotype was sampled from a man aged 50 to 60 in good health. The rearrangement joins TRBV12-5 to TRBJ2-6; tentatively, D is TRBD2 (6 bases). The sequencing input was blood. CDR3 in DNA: TGTGCTAGTGGACAAGGAGTCAGGGACTCCCTTGGGGCCAACGTCCTGACTTTC. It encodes CASGQGVRDSLGANVLTF.